This T cell receptor (beta chain) originates from a study of blood T cell repertoires in COVID-19. As handled by the study authors: Researchers report that nucleated cell counts were estimated from reference gene primer amplification. The protocol was immunoSEQ multiplex PCR, while the TCRdb copy is restricted to in-frame clones and leaves out a portion. The DNA gave D and trimming, while V, J and clone size come from that table. The table lists tens of thousands of clones, over 75% of them singletons. The V and J ends lost 6 bases and 4 bases, in that order; junction bases with no gene match: 9. The germline CDR1 and CDR2 sequences are SNHLY and FYNNEI. This CDR3 contains 15 residues.

Sequenced: peripheral blood. V usage is TRBV2 and J usage is TRBJ1-1; 9 bases match TRBD1. This TCR derives from a human donor in a cohort sampled during active COVID-19. The CDR3 sequence: CASSWGQGFITEAFF. The CDR3 coding sequence is TGTGCCAGCAGCTGGGGACAGGGCTTTATCACTGAAGCTTTCTTT.